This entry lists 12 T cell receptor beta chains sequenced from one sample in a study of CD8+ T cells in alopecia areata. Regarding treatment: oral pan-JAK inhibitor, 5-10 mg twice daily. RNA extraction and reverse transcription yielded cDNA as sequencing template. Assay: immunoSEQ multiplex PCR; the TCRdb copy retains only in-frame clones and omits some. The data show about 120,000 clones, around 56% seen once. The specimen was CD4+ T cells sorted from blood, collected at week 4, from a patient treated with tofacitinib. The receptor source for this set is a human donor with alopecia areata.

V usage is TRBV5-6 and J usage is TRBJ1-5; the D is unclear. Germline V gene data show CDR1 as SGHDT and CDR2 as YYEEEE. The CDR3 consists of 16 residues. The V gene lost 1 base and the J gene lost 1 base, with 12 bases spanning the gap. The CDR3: CASSLFWEVSNQPQHF. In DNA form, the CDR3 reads TGTGCCAGCAGCTTGTTCTGGGAGGTGAGCAATCAGCCCCAGCATTTT.

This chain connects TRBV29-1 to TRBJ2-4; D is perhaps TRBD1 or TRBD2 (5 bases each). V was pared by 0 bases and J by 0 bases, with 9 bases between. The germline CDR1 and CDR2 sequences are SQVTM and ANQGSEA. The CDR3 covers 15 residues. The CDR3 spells CSVEDLGTAKNIQYF. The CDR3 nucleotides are TGCAGCGTTGAAGATCTTGGGACAGCCAAAAACATTCAGTACTTC.

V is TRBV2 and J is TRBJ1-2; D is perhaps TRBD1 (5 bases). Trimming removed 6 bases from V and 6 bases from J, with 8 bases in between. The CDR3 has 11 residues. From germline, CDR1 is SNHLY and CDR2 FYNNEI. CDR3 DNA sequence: TGTGCCAGCAGGGGGGGTCATGGCTACACCTTC. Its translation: CASRGGHGYTF.

For the CDR3, the DNA is TGCAGCGTCCGACAGGGGGAGGACACCGGGGAGCTGTTTTTT. As protein: CSVRQGEDTGELFF. The rearrangement joins TRBV29-1 to TRBJ2-2; 9 nucleotides align to TRBD1. V was clipped by 6 bases and J by 3 bases; unmatched bases: 5. This CDR3 is 14 amino acids long. The germline V gene encodes CDR1 SQVTM and CDR2 ANQGSEA.

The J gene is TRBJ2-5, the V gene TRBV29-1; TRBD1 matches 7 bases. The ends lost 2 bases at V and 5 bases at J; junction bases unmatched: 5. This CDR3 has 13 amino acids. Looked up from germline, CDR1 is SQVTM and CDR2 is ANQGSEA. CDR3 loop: CSVERGQAETQYF. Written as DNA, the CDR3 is TGCAGCGTTGAAAGGGGGCAGGCCGAGACCCAGTACTTC.

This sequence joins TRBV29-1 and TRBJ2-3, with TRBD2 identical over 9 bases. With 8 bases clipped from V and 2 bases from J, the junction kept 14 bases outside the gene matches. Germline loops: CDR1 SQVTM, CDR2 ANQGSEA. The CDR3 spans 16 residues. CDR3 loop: CSLSLVAGGSTDTQYF. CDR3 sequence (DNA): TGCAGCCTCTCCCTGGTTGCGGGGGGGTCCACAGATACGCAGTATTTT.

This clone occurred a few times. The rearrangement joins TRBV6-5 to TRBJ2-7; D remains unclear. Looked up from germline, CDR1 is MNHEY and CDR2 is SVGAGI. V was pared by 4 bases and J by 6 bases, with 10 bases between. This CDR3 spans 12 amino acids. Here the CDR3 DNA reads TGTGCCAGCAGTTCATGGGCATCCGAGCAGTACTTC. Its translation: CASSSWASEQYF.

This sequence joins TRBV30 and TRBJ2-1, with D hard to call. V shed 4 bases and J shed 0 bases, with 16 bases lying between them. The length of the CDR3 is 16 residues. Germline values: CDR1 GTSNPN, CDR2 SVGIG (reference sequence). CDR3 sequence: CAWKMGRVGSYNEQFF. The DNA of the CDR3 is TGTGCCTGGAAAATGGGCCGCGTTGGCTCCTACAATGAGCAGTTCTTC. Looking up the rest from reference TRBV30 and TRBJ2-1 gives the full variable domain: SQTIHQWPATLVQPVGSPLSLECTVEGTSNPNLYWYRQAAGRGLQLLFYSVGIGQISSEVPQNLSASRPQDRQFILSSKKLLLSDSGFYLCAWKMGRVGSYNEQFFGPGTRLTVL.

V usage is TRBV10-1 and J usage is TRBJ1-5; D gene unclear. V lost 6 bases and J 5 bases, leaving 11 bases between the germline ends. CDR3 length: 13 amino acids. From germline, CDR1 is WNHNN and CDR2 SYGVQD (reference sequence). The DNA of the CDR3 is TGCGCCAGCAGCCGTTCGGGGTATCAGCCCCAGCATTTT. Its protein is CASSRSGYQPQHF.

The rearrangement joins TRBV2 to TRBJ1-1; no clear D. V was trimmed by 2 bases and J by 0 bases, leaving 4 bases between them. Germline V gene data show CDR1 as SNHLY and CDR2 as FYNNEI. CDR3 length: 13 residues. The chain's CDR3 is CASSEQLNTEAFF. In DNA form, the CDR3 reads TGTGCCAGCAGTGAACAGTTGAACACTGAAGCTTTCTTT.

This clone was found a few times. CDR3 amino acids: CASSFEVIGYTF. CDR3 bases: TGTGCCAGCAGCTTTGAAGTAATTGGCTACACCTTC. This sequence joins TRBV7-2 and TRBJ1-2; unclear D gene. This CDR3 is 12 amino acids long. Looked up from germline, CDR1 is SGHTA and CDR2 is FQGNSA. V was clipped by 3 bases and J by 7 bases, with 9 bases between them.

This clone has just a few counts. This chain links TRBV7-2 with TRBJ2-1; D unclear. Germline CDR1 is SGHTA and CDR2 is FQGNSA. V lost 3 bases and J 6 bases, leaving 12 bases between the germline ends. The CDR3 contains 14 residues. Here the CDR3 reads CASSFDPRGNEQFF. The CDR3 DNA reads TGTGCCAGCAGCTTCGATCCGAGAGGCAATGAGCAGTTCTTC.